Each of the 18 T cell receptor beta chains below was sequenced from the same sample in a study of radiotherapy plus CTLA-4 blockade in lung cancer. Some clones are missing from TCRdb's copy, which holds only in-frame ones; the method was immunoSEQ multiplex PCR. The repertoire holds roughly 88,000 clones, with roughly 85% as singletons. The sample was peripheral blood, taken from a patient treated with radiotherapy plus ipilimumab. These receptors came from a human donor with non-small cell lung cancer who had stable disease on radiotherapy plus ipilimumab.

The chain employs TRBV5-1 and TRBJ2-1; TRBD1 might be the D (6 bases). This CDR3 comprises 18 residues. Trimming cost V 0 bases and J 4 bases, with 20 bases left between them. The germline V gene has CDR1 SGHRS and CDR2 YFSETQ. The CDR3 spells CASSLEGPRDTFYNEQFF. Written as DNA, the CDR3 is TGCGCCAGCAGCTTGGAGGGCCCCCGGGACACCTTTTACAATGAGCAGTTCTTC.

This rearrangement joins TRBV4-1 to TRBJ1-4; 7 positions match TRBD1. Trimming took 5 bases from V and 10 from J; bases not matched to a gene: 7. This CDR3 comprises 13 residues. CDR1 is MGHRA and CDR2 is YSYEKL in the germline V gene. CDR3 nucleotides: TGCGCCAGCAGCGACAGGGTATTAGGAAAACTGTTTTTT. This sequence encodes CASSDRVLGKLFF.

The CDR3 spells CASSRGGGTDTQYF. In nucleotides, the CDR3 is TGTGCCAGCAGCCGGGGAGGGGGGACAGATACGCAGTATTTT. The chain joins TRBV2 to TRBJ2-3; D might be TRBD2 (7 bases). Deletions cut 6 bases from V and 3 bases from J, with 13 bases between. The CDR3 spans 14 residues. CDR1 is SNHLY, CDR2 FYNNEI, per germline.

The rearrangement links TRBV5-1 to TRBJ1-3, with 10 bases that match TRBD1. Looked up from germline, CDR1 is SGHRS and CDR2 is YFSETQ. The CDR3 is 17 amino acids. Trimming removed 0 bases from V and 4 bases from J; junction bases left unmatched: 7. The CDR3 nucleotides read TGCGCCAGCAGCTTGGCCGGGACAGGGGAGTACGGAAACACCATATATTTT. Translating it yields CASSLAGTGEYGNTIYF.

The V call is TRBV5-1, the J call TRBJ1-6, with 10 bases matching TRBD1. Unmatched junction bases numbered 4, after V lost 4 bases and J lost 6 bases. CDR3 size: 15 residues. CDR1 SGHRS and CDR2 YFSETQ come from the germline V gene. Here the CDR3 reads CASSPGQGFNSPLHF. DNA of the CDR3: TGCGCCAGCAGCCCGGGACAGGGGTTTAATTCACCCCTCCACTTT.

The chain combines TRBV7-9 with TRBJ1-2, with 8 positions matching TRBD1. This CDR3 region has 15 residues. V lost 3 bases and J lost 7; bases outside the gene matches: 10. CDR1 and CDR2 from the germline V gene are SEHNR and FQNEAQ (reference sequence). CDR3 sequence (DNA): TGTGCCAGCAGCTTGGATACAGGGGGGATCCGTGGCTACACCTTC. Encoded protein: CASSLDTGGIRGYTF.

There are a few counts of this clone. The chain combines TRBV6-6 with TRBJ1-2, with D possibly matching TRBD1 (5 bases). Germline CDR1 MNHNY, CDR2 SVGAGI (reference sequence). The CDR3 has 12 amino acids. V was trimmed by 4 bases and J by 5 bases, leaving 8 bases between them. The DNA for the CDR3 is TGTGCCAGCAGTTTAGACAGTTATGGCTACACCTTC. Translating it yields CASSLDSYGYTF.

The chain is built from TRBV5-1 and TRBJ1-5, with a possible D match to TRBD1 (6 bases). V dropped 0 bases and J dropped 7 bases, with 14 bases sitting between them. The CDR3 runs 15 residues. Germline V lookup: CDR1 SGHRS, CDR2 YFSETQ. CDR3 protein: CASSLVGGVVQPQHF. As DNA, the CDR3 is TGCGCCAGCAGCTTGGTAGGGGGAGTCGTGCAGCCCCAGCATTTT.

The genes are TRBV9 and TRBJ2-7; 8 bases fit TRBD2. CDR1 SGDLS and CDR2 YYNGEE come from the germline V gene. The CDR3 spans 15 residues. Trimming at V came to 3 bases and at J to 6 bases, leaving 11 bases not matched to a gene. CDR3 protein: CASSATGGGKGEQYF. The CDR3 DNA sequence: TGTGCCAGCAGCGCCACGGGAGGGGGAAAGGGCGAGCAGTACTTC.

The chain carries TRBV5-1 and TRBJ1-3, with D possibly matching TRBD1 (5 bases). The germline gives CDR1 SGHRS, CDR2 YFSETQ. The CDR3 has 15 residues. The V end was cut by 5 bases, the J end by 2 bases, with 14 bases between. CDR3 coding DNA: TGCGCCAGCAGTTCGTCCGGGGGTGCTGGAAACACCATATATTTT. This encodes CASSSSGGAGNTIYF.

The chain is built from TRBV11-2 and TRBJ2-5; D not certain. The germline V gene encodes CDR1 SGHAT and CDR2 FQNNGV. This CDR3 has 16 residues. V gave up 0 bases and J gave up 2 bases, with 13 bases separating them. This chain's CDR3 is CASSLEVGRPQETQYF. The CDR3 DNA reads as TGTGCCAGCAGCTTAGAAGTGGGCCGCCCTCAAGAGACCCAGTACTTC.

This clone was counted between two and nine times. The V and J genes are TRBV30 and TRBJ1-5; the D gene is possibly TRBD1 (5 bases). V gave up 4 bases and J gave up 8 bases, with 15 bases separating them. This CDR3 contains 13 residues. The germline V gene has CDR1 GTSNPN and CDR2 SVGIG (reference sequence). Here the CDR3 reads CAWTRDSQEPQHF. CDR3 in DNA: TGTGCCTGGACGCGTGACAGTCAAGAGCCCCAGCATTTT.

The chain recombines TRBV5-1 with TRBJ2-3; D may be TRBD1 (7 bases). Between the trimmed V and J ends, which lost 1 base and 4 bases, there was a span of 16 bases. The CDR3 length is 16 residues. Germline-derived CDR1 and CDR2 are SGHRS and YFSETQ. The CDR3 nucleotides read TGCGCCAGCAGCTTGTGGGCAGGGGGAGGTGCAGATACGCAGTATTTT. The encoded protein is CASSLWAGGGADTQYF.

The CDR3 bases are TGTGCCAGCAGCTTTTGGGACGGGAGTCGGAAAGAGACCCAGTACTTC. This gives the protein CASSFWDGSRKETQYF. V usage is TRBV7-9 and J usage is TRBJ2-5; D is possibly TRBD2 (6 bases). Trimming pared 3 bases from V and 3 bases from J, leaving 17 bases between. Germline V gene lookup returns CDR1 SEHNR and CDR2 FQNEAQ (reference sequence). There are 16 residues in the CDR3.

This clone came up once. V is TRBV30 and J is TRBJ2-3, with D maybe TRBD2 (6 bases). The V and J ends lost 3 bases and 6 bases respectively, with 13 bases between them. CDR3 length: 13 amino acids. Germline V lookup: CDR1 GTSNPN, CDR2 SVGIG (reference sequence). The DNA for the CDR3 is TGTGCCTGGAGCGGGGGTGGGGCGGATACGCAGTATTTT. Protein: CAWSGGGADTQYF. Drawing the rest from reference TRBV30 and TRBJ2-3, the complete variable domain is SQTIHQWPATLVQPVGSPLSLECTVEGTSNPNLYWYRQAAGRGLQLLFYSVGIGQISSEVPQNLSASRPQDRQFILSSKKLLLSDSGFYLCAWSGGGADTQYFGPGTRLTVL.

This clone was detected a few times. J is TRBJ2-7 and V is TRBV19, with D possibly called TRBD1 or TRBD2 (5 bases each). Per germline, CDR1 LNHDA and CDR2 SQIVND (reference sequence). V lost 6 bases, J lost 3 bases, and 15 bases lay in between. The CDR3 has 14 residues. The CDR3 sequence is CASSRAAGSYEQYF. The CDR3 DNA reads TGTGCCAGTAGCCGGGCCGCAGGGAGCTACGAGCAGTACTTC. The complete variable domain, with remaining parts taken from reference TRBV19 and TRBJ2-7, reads DGGITQSPKYLFRKEGQNVTLSCEQNLNHDAMYWYRQDPGQGLRLIYYSQIVNDFQKGDIAEGYSVSREKKESFPLTVTSAQKNPTAFYLCASSRAAGSYEQYFGPGTRLTVT.

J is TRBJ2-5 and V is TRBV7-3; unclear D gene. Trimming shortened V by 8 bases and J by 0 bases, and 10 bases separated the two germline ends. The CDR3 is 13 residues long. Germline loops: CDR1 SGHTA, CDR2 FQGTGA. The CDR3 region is CASSTSYQETQYF. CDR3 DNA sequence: TGTGCCAGCTCAACGTCGTACCAAGAGACCCAGTACTTC.

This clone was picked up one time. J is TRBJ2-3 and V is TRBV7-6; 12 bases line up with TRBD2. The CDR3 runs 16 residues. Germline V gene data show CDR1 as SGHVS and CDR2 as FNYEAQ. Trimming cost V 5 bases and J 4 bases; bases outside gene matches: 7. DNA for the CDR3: TGTGCCAGCAGCCACACTAGCGGGAGGTCCCCAGATACGCAGTATTTT. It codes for CASSHTSGRSPDTQYF.